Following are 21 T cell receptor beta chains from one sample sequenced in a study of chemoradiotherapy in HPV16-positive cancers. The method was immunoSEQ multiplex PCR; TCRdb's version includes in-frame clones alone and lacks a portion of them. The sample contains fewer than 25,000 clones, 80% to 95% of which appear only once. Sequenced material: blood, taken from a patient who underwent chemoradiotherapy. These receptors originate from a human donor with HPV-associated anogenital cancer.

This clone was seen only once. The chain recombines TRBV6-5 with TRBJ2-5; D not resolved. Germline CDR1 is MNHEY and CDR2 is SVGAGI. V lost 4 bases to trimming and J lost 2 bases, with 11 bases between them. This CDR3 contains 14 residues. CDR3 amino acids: CASSLGGSQETQYF. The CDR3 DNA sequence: TGTGCCAGCAGTTTAGGTGGATCACAAGAGACCCAGTACTTC.

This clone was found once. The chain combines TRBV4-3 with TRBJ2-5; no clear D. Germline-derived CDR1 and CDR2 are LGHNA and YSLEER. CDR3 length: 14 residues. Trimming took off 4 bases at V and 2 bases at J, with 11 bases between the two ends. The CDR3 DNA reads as TGCGCCAGCAGCCCCCGCGCACAGCAAGAGACCCAGTACTTC. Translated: CASSPRAQQETQYF.

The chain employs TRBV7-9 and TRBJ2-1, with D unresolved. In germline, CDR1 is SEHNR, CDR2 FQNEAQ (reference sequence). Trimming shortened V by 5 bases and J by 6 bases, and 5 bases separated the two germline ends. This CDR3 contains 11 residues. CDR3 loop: CASSHANEQFF. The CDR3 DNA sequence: TGTGCCAGCAGCCACGCCAATGAGCAGTTCTTC.

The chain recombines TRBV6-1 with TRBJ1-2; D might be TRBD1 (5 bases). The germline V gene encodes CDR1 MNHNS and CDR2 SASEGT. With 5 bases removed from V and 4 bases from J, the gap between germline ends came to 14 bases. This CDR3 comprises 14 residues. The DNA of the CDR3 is TGTGCCAGCAGTCGGGGGGGGGTAGTCTATGGCTACACCTTC. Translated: CASSRGGVVYGYTF.

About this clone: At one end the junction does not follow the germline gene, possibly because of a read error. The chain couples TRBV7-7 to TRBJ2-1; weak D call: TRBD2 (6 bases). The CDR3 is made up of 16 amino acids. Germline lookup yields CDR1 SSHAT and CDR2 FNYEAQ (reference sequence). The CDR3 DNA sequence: TGTGCTAGCAGCTTAGGCTCACGGTCCGGGGGAGGTGAGCAGTTCTTC. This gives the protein CASSLGSRSGGGEQFF.

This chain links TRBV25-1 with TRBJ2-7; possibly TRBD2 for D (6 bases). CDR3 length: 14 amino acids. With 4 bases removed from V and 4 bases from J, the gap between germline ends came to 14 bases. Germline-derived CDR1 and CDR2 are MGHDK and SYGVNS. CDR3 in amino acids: CASSGTGTPYEQYF. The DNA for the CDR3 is TGTGCCAGCAGTGGAACCGGGACTCCATACGAGCAGTACTTC.

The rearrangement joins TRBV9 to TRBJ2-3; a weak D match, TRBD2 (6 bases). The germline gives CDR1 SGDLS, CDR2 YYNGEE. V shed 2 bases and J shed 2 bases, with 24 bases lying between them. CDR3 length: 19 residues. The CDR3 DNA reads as TGTGCCAGCAGCGTTGGCGGGGACTCAGGGTTTAGGGCCACAGATACGCAGTATTTT. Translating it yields CASSVGGDSGFRATDTQYF.

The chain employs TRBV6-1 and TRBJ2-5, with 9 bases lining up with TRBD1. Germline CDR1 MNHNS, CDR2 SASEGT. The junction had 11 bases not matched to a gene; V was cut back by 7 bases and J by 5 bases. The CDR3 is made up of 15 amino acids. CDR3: CASTFGTGSFETQYF. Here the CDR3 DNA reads TGTGCCAGCACCTTCGGGACAGGGTCGTTCGAGACCCAGTACTTC.

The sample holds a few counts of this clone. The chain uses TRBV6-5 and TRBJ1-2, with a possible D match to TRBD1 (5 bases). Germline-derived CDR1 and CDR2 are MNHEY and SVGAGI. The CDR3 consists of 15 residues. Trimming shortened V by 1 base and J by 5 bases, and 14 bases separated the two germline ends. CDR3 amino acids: CASSYYGAGQYGYTF. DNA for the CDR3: TGTGCCAGCAGTTACTACGGGGCTGGTCAGTATGGCTACACCTTC.

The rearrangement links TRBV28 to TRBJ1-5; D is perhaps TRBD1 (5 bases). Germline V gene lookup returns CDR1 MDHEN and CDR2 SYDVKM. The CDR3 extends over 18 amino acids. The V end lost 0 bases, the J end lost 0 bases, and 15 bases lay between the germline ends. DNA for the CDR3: TGTGCCAGCAGTTTATGGTTGCTGCGGGGCTATAGCAATCAGCCCCAGCATTTT. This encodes CASSLWLLRGYSNQPQHF.

The CDR3 sequence is CASSSYGGYGYTF. In nucleotides, the CDR3 is TGTGCCAGCAGCTCGTATGGTGGTTATGGCTACACCTTC. The chain combines TRBV5-4 with TRBJ1-2; D not certain. CDR1 and CDR2 (germline): SGHNT, YYREEE (reference sequence). The V end lost 3 bases, the J end lost 5 bases, and 11 bases lay between the germline ends. CDR3 length: 13 amino acids.

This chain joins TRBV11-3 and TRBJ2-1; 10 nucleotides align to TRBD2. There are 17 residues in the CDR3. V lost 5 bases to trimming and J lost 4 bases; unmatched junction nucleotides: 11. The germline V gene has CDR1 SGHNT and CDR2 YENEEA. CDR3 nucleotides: TGTGCCAGCAGCCGAGGGATGGAGCGGGGGGGATACAATGAGCAGTTCTTC. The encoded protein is CASSRGMERGGYNEQFF.

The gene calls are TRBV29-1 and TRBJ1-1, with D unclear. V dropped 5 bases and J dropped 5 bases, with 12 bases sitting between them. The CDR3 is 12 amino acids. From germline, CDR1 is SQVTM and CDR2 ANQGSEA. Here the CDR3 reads CSVRPGGTEAFF. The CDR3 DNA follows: TGCAGCGTTCGCCCAGGTGGAACTGAAGCTTTCTTT.

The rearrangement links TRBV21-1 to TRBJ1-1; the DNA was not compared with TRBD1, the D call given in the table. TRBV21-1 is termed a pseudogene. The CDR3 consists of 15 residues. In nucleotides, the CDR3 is TGTGCCAGCAGCAGTGACCAGGGGGATAACACTGAAGCTTTCTTT. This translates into CASSSDQGDNTEAFF.

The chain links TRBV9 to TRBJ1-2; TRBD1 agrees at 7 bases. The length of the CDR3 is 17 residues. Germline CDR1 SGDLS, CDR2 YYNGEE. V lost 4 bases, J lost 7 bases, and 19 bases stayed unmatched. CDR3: CASSTIPHRGPDTGYTF. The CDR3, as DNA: TGTGCCAGCAGCACCATCCCCCACAGGGGCCCCGATACTGGCTACACCTTC. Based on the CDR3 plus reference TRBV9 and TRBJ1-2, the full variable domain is DSGVTQTPKHLITATGQRVTLRCSPRSGDLSVYWYQQSLDQGLQFLIQYYNGEERAKGNILERFSAQQFPDLHSELNLSSLELGDSALYFCASSTIPHRGPDTGYTFGSGTRLTVV.

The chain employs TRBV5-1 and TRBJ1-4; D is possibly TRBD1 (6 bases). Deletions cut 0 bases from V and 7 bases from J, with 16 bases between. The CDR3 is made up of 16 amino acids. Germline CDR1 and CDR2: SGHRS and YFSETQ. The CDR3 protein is CASSLARGARGEKLFF. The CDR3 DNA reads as TGCGCCAGCAGCTTGGCGAGGGGGGCGAGGGGTGAAAAACTGTTTTTT.

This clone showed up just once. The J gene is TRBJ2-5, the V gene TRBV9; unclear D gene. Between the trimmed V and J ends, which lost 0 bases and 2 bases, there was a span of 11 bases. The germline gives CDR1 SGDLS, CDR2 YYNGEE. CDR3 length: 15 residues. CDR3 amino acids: CASSVGTVDQETQYF. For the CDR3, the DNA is TGTGCCAGCAGCGTAGGTACAGTGGATCAAGAGACCCAGTACTTC.

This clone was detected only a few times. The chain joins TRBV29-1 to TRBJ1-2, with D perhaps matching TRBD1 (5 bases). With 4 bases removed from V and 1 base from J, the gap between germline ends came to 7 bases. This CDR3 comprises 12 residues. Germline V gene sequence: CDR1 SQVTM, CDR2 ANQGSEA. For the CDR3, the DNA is TGCAGCGTTGGAGGGGTTAACTATGGCTACACCTTC. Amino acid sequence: CSVGGVNYGYTF.

CDR3: CASSLDDYEQFF. CDR3 nucleotides: TGTGCCAGCAGCTTAGATGACTATGAGCAGTTCTTC. The chain couples TRBV7-2 to TRBJ2-1; D is uncertain. The V end lost 1 base, the J end lost 8 bases, and 6 bases lay between the germline ends. This CDR3 comprises 12 residues. Per germline, CDR1 SGHTA and CDR2 FQGNSA. The entire variable domain, with the rest obtained from reference TRBV7-2 and TRBJ2-1, is as follows: GAGVSQSPSNKVTEKGKDVELRCDPISGHTALYWYRQSLGQGLEFLIYFQGNSAPDKSGLPSDRFSAERTGGSVSTLTIQRTQQEDSAVYLCASSLDDYEQFFGPGTRLTVL.

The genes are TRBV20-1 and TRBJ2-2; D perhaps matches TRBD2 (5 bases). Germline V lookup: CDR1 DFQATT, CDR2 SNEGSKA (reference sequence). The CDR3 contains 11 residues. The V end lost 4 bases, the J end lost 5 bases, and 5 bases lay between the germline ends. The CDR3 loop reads CSAKRTGELFF. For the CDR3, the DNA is TGCAGTGCTAAGCGGACCGGGGAGCTGTTTTTT.

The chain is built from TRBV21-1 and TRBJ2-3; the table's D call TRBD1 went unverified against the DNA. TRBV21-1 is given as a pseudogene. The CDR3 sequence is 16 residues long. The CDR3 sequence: CASSKGGTAYTDTQYF. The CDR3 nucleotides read TGTGCCAGCAGCAAAGGTGGGACAGCCTACACAGATACGCAGTATTTT.